Listed here are 13 T cell receptor beta chains from one sample, sequenced in a study of blood T cell repertoires in COVID-19. Sequencing used immunoSEQ multiplex PCR; TCRdb keeps in-frame clones, though not all of them. The sample has about 99,000 clones, around 83% seen once; the top ten hold 2%. The sample was peripheral blood. All receptors derive from a man aged 65-85 years with active or convalescent COVID-19.

This chain uses TRBV11-2 with TRBJ2-3, with TRBD2 matching 8 bases. Germline V gives CDR1 SGHAT, CDR2 FQNNGV. The CDR3 totals 15 residues. V was pared by 5 bases and J by 3 bases, with 7 bases of the junction left unmatched. CDR3 amino acids: CASSISGALTDTQYF. As DNA, the CDR3 is TGTGCCAGCAGCATTAGCGGGGCGTTAACAGATACGCAGTATTTT.

This chain connects TRBV6-6 to TRBJ2-7; D perhaps matches TRBD1 (5 bases). The germline gives CDR1 MNHNY, CDR2 SVGAGI (reference sequence). This CDR3 has 13 residues. Trimming removed 5 bases at V and 3 bases at J, with 11 bases between. CDR3 bases: TGTGCCAGCAGTGACCGACAGAGCTACGAGCAGTACTTC. Protein product: CASSDRQSYEQYF.

Only a few counts were recorded for this clone. This rearrangement joins TRBV7-3 to TRBJ2-7, with 9 positions matching TRBD1. Trimming took 4 bases from V and 2 from J; bases not matched to a gene: 6. Germline lookup yields CDR1 SGHTA and CDR2 FQGTGA. This CDR3 has 15 amino acids. The CDR3 DNA reads TGTGCCAGCAGCTACTCCGGGACAGGGACCTACGAGCAGTACTTC. It encodes CASSYSGTGTYEQYF. The whole variable domain, remainder taken from reference TRBV7-3 and TRBJ2-7, is GAGVSQTPSNKVTEKGKYVELRCDPISGHTALYWYRQSLGQGPEFLIYFQGTGAADDSGLPNDRFFAVRPEGSVSTLKIQRTERGDSAVYLCASSYSGTGTYEQYFGPGTRLTVT.

V and J are TRBV28 and TRBJ2-3; maybe TRBD1 (6 bases). The CDR3 totals 14 residues. Germline V gene data show CDR1 as MDHEN and CDR2 as SYDVKM. Trimming took 7 bases from V and 5 from J, leaving 16 bases between them. CDR3 amino acids: CASTGTGLGDTQYF. The CDR3 nucleotides read TGTGCCAGCACCGGAACAGGGCTAGGAGATACGCAGTATTTT.

In the case of this clone: At one of its ends the junction is not consistent with the germline gene, which may arise from a read error. The genes are TRBV30 and TRBJ1-2; D is unclear. Germline CDR1 is GTSNPN and CDR2 is SVGIG (reference sequence). This CDR3 has 10 amino acids. CDR3 coding DNA: TGTGCCTGGAGTGTATTGGAGACGGCATTC. Amino acids: CAWSVLETAF.

The rearrangement joins TRBV28 to TRBJ2-6; D is uncertain. Germline CDR1 MDHEN, CDR2 SYDVKM. CDR3 size: 15 residues. Trimming shortened V by 3 bases and J by 1 base, and 7 bases separated the two germline ends. CDR3 amino acids: CASSFGQSGANVLTF. The CDR3 DNA reads TGTGCCAGCAGTTTTGGGCAGTCTGGGGCCAACGTCCTGACTTTC.

The chain employs TRBV5-4 and TRBJ1-6; the match to TRBD1 covers 8 bases. This CDR3 is built from 14 residues. Germline CDR1 reads SGHNT; CDR2 reads YYREEE (reference sequence). After removal of 2 bases from V and 7 bases from J, the junction contained 2 bases not matched to a gene. In DNA form, the CDR3 reads TGTGCCAGCAGCTTTGGGGACAGGAATTCACCCCTCCACTTT. This codes for CASSFGDRNSPLHF.

V gene TRBV5-1 combines with J gene TRBJ1-1; 11 bases agree with TRBD1. V shed 0 bases and J 4 bases; nucleotides not matched to a gene: 2. Germline V lookup: CDR1 SGHRS, CDR2 YFSETQ. This CDR3 spans 15 amino acids. CDR3 amino acids: CASSLGTGGTTEAFF. CDR3 coding DNA: TGCGCCAGCAGCTTGGGGACAGGGGGCACCACTGAAGCTTTCTTT. Supplemented by reference TRBV5-1 and TRBJ1-1, the full variable domain reads KAGVTQTPRYLIKTRGQQVTLSCSPISGHRSVSWYQQTPGQGLQFLFEYFSETQRNKGNFPGRFSGRQFSNSRSEMNVSTLELGDSALYLCASSLGTGGTTEAFFGQGTRLTVV.

The chain couples TRBV14 to TRBJ2-1, with D tentatively TRBD1 (5 bases). CDR3 size: 13 residues. The ends were cut back, 1 base at V and 4 bases at J, with 5 bases in the middle. Germline assignment: CDR1 SGHDN and CDR2 FVKESK. DNA of the CDR3: TGTGCCAGCAGCCAAGGGACATACAATGAGCAGTTCTTC. Amino acids: CASSQGTYNEQFF.

This chain connects TRBV28 to TRBJ1-1; D is unresolved. The CDR3 consists of 12 residues. Trimming shortened V by 7 bases and J by 1 base, and 7 bases separated the two germline ends. Per the germline V gene, CDR1 is MDHEN and CDR2 is SYDVKM. CDR3 DNA sequence: TGTGCCAGCAAGGAGCAGAACACTGAAGCTTTCTTT. Encoded protein: CASKEQNTEAFF.

This clone was recorded only once. The chain is built from TRBV20-1 and TRBJ1-1, with D perhaps TRBD1 (5 bases). Germline CDR1 is DFQATT and CDR2 is SNEGSKA (reference sequence). The V gene lost 6 bases and the J gene lost 11 bases, with 13 bases spanning the gap. The CDR3 spans 10 residues. The CDR3 nucleotides are TGCAGTGCCCTACGGGGGGAGGCTTTCTTT. As protein: CSALRGEAFF.

The J gene is TRBJ1-5, the V gene TRBV5-8, with a weak D call TRBD1 (5 bases). V was shortened by 0 bases and J by 3 bases, with 10 bases between the two germline ends. The CDR3 is 15 amino acids. CDR1 SGHTS and CDR2 YDEGEE come from the germline V gene. The CDR3 loop reads CASSLEGQTNQPQHF. CDR3 nucleotide sequence: TGTGCCAGCAGCTTGGAGGGGCAGACCAATCAGCCCCAGCATTTT.

The CDR3 DNA reads as TGTGCCAGCAGTTTGTCCCAGAACACTGAAGCTTTCTTT. Translated, it gives CASSLSQNTEAFF. The chain joins TRBV28 to TRBJ1-1; D ambiguous. This CDR3 has 13 residues. V lost 3 bases to trimming and J lost 1 base, with 6 bases between them. CDR1 is MDHEN, CDR2 SYDVKM, per germline.